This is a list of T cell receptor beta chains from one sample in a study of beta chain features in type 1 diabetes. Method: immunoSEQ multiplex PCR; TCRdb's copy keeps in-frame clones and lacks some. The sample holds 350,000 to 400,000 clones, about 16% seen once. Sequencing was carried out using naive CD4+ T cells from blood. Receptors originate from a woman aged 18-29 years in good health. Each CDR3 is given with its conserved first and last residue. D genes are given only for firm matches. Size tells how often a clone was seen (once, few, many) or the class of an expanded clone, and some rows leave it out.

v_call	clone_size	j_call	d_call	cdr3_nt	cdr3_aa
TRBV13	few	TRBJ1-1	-	TGTGCCAGCAGCTTAGGGCAGGTTGAAGCTTTCTTT	CASSLGQVEAFF
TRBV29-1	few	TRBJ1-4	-	TGCAGCGCTAAGAGCGCAACTAATGAAAAACTGTTTTTT	CSAKSATNEKLFF
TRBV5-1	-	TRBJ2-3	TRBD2	TGCGCCAGCAGCTGGGGACTAGCGGGAGGGCCAGGAGATACGCAGTATTTT	CASSWGLAGGPGDTQYF
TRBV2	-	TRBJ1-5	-	TGTGCCAGCAGTTTAGGGAGGGACAATCAGCCCCAGCATTTT	CASSLGRDNQPQHF
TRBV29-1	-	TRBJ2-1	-	TGCAGCGTTGCGCGGACTAACAATGAGCAGTTCTTC	CSVARTNNEQFF
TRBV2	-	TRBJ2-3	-	TGTGCCAGCAGTGTTGCGGGATTTCCCCCAGATACGCAGTATTTT	CASSVAGFPPDTQYF
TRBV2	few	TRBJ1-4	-	TGTGCCAGCAGTGATGGGGGCGTGGTTGAAAAACTGTTTTTT	CASSDGGVVEKLFF
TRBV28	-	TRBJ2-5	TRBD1	TGTGCCAGCACTAACAGGGGTCAAGAGACCCAGTACTTC	CASTNRGQETQYF
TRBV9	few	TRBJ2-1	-	TGTGCCAGCAGCGCAGAAAGGTCCGGAGGGCAGTTCTTC	CASSAERSGGQFF
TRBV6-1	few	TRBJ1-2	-	TGTGCCAGCAGTGAATCAGGATCCTATGGCTACACCTTC	CASSESGSYGYTF
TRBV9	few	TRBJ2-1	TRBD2	TGTGCCAGCAGCGTACAACTAGCGGTAATCAATGAGCAGTTCTTC	CASSVQLAVINEQFF
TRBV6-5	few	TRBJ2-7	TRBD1	TGTGCCAGCAGTTACTCTGGGACAGGGACCTACGAGCAGTACTTC	CASSYSGTGTYEQYF
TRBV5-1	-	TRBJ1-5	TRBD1	TGCGCCAGCAGCTGGGGACAGGGACGCAATCAGCCCCAGCATTTT	CASSWGQGRNQPQHF
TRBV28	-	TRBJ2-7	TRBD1	TGTGCCAGCAGTTTTCGGACAGGGCGGCCCTACGAGCAGTACTTC	CASSFRTGRPYEQYF
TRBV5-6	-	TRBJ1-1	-	TGTGCCAGCAGCGGAGTACAGGGTGTGAACACTGAAGCTTTCTTT	CASSGVQGVNTEAFF
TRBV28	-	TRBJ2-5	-	TGTGCCAGCAGTTTATGGGACAAGAAAGAGACCCAGTACTTC	CASSLWDKKETQYF
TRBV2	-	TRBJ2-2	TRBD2	TGTGCCAGCAGTGGTTTAGCGGGAGGTTTTAGCGGGGAGCTGTTTTTT	CASSGLAGGFSGELFF
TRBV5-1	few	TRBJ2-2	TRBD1	TGCGCCAGCAAAGGACAGGGGAACACCGGGGAGCTGTTTTTT	CASKGQGNTGELFF
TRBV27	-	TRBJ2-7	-	TGTGCCAGCAGTCCAGACACCTCCTACGAGCAGTACTTC	CASSPDTSYEQYF
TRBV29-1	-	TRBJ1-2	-	TGCAGCGTTGAAGGCCTCCTACAGGATTCGGGCTACACCTTC	CSVEGLLQDSGYTF
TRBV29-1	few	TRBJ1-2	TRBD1	TGCAGCTCCGGACAGGGTTTTGACTATGGCTACACCTTC	CSSGQGFDYGYTF
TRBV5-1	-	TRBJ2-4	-	TGCGCCAGCAGCTTTAATGCAGGGCTCAAAAACATTCAGTACTTC	CASSFNAGLKNIQYF
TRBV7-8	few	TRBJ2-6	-	TGTGCCAGCAGCTTACGGGCAGGGCGATACTCTGGGGCCAACGTCCTGACTTTC	CASSLRAGRYSGANVLTF
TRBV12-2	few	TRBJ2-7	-	TGTGCACACTTCCGGACTAGCTCCTGCGAGCAGTACTTC	CAHFRTSSCEQYF
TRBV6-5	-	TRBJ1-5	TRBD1	TGTGCCAGCAGTAGGGACAGGGGCCGCAATCAGCCCCAGCATTTT	CASSRDRGRNQPQHF
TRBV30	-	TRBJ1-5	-	TGTGCCTGGAGTGTGGGCGGGGAAAGTCAGCCCCAGCATTTT	CAWSVGGESQPQHF
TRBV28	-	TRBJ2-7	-	TGTGCCAGCAGTTTACTCCGCAGGGTCCTCTCCTACGAGCAGTACTTC	CASSLLRRVLSYEQYF
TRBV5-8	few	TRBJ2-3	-	TGTGCCAGCAGCTGGCGCACAGATACGCAGTATTTT	CASSWRTDTQYF
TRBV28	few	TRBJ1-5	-	TGTGCCAGCACGGGGGGGAATCAGCCCCAGCATTTT	CASTGGNQPQHF
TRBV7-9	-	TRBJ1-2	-	TGTGCCAGCAGCTCCCAGGGTCTTCGGGTCTATGGCTACACCTTC	CASSSQGLRVYGYTF
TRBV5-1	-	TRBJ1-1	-	TGCGCCAGCAGCGCTGCCGGGGGGGTCATGAACACTGAAGCTTTCTTT	CASSAAGGVMNTEAFF
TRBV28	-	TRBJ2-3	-	TGTGCCAGCATCCCCGGACAGCTCACAGATACGCAGTATTTT	CASIPGQLTDTQYF
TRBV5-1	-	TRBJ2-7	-	TGCGCCAGCAGCTTGGGACAGCCCCCCTACGAGCAGTACTTC	CASSLGQPPYEQYF
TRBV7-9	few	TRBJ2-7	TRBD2	TGTGCCAGCAGCTTAGTGGCGGGAGTTGGGCAGTACTTC	CASSLVAGVGQYF
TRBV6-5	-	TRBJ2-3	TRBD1	TGTGCCAGCAGCAGACAGGGGGCTACGCAGTATTTT	CASSRQGATQYF
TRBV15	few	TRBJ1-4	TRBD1	TGTGCCACCAGCAGAGCCGCCCCCCGGACTCCAGGGGGAGATGAAAAACTGTTTTTT	CATSRAAPRTPGGDEKLFF
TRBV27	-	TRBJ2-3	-	TGTGCCAGCAGTTTATCCTGGGGGAGGACAGATACGCAGTATTTT	CASSLSWGRTDTQYF
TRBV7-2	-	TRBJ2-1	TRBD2	TGTGCCAGCAGCTTAGAGTCTTTGGGGGGGTACAATGAGCAGTTCTTC	CASSLESLGGYNEQFF
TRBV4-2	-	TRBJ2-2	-	TGTGCCAGCAGCCAAGGACGCGGGGAGACCGGGGAGCTGTTTTTT	CASSQGRGETGELFF
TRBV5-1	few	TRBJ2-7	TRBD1	TGCGCCAGCAGCAGAACGGTAGGGGGCGCGAGGTTCGAGCAGTACTTC	CASSRTVGGARFEQYF
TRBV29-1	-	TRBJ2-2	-	TGCAGCGTTGAAGAAGAAGAACAGAACACCGGGGAGCTGTTTTTT	CSVEEEEQNTGELFF
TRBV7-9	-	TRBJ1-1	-	TGTGCCAGCAGCGGAGCTGCTGGGGGACACAGGAACACTGAAGCTTTCTTT	CASSGAAGGHRNTEAFF
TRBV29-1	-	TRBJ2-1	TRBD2	TGCAGCGTTGAAGGGGTAGCGGGAGGGCCATCCTACAATGAGCAGTTCTTC	CSVEGVAGGPSYNEQFF
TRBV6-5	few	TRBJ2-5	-	TGTGCCAGCAGCAGGACTCGGGGTGGGGAGACCCAGTACTTC	CASSRTRGGETQYF
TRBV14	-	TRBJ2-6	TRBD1	TGTGCCAGCAGCCCCGGGACAGTTCGAGCCAACGTCCTGACTTTC	CASSPGTVRANVLTF
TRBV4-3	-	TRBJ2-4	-	TGCGCCAGCAGCCAATGGAAGGGGCGCGAGGCCAAAAACATTCAGTACTTC	CASSQWKGREAKNIQYF
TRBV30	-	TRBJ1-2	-	TGTGCCTGGAGTGTAAATAGCTATGGCTACACCTTC	CAWSVNSYGYTF
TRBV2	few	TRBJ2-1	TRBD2	TGTGCCAGCAGTGAAGCCAGCGGGAGGTACAATGAGCAGTTCTTC	CASSEASGRYNEQFF
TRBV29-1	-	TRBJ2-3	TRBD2	TGCAGCATCCGGACTAGCGGCCGCACAGATACGCAGTATTTT	CSIRTSGRTDTQYF
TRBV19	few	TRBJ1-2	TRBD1	TGTGCCAGTAGTACAACTCACAGGGGGTCCTATGGCTACACCTTC	CASSTTHRGSYGYTF
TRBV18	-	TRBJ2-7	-	TGTGCCAGCTCACCACCGGGACTCTCGTTCGAGCAGTACTTC	CASSPPGLSFEQYF
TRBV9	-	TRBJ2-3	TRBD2	TGTGCCAGCAGACCCACTAGCGGGAGCACAGATACGCAGTATTTT	CASRPTSGSTDTQYF
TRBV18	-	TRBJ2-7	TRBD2	TGTGCCAGCTCACCTCCCGGGACTAGCGGGACATACGAGCAGTACTTC	CASSPPGTSGTYEQYF
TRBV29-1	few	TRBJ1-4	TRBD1	TGCAGCGTCATGACAGGGGGTAATGAAAAACTGTTTTTT	CSVMTGGNEKLFF
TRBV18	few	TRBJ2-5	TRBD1	TGTGCCAGCTCACCTGCCTCGACAGGGTACCAAGAGACCCAGTACTTC	CASSPASTGYQETQYF
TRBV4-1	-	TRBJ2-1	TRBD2	TGCGCCAGCAGCCAATGGGGGACTAGCGGGTACAATGAGCAGTTCTTC	CASSQWGTSGYNEQFF
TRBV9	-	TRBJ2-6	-	TGTGCCAGCAGCAAAGGGGGAGGGAGCTCTGGGGCCAACGTCCTGACTTTC	CASSKGGGSSGANVLTF
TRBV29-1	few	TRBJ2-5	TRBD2	TGCAGCGTTGAAGGCCCGCTAGCGGGAGACCAAGAGACCCAGTACTTC	CSVEGPLAGDQETQYF
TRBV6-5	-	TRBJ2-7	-	TGTGCCAGCAGTTACTCACAGGGTCGGTACGAGCAGTACTTC	CASSYSQGRYEQYF